Following are 22 T cell receptor beta chains from one sample sequenced in a study of early stage breast cancer tumors. Only in-frame clones appear in the TCRdb table, and some are missing; sequencing was by immunoSEQ multiplex PCR. The repertoire includes tens of thousands of clones, about 70% of them detected once, and around 34% sits in the top ten. Sequenced material: blood. Receptors were obtained from a person aged 45-60 years with breast cancer.

This clone turned up a few times. V and J are TRBV30 and TRBJ2-2; D possibly corresponds to TRBD2 (5 bases). The CDR3 is made up of 13 amino acids. The ends were cut back, 1 base at V and 6 bases at J, with 9 bases in the middle. Germline V gives CDR1 GTSNPN, CDR2 SVGIG (reference sequence). CDR3 sequence reads: CAWSALEAGELFF. The CDR3 DNA sequence: TGTGCCTGGAGTGCGTTGGAGGCCGGGGAGCTGTTTTTT.

DNA of the CDR3: TGTGCCTGGAGTGCCGGGAAGACAGGACAGGGTGGCTACACCTTC. This translates into CAWSAGKTGQGGYTF. The J gene is TRBJ1-2, the V gene TRBV30, with 8 bases lining up with TRBD1. Looked up from germline, CDR1 is GTSNPN and CDR2 is SVGIG (reference sequence). This CDR3 has 15 amino acids. The V segment lost 1 base and the J segment 7 bases; nucleotides outside the gene matches: 11.

V is TRBV7-6 and J is TRBJ2-2; no definite D call. Germline V gene lookup returns CDR1 SGHVS and CDR2 FNYEAQ. The CDR3 consists of 15 residues. Trimming cost V 3 bases and J 9 bases, with 17 bases left between them. The CDR3 DNA reads TGTGCCAGCAGCTTTAACTCACTGGGCCCCAGGGAGCTGTTTTTT. As protein: CASSFNSLGPRELFF.

This clone appeared a single time. This chain links TRBV5-8 with TRBJ2-2; TRBD2 aligns across 8 bases. The CDR3 extends over 15 amino acids. The trim removed 3 bases at V and 6 bases at J, leaving 7 bases unmatched. Germline loops: CDR1 SGHTS, CDR2 YDEGEE. CDR3 residues: CASSSGGGTAGELFF. CDR3 DNA: TGTGCCAGCAGCTCGGGAGGGGGTACCGCCGGGGAGCTGTTTTTT.

V usage is TRBV18 and J usage is TRBJ2-3, with D unresolved. Looked up from germline, CDR1 is KGHSH and CDR2 is LQKENI. The CDR3 loop spans 12 amino acids. The V end was cut by 3 bases, the J end by 2 bases, with 3 bases between. CDR3: CASSPFTDTQYF. Written as DNA, the CDR3 is TGTGCCAGCTCACCCTTCACAGATACGCAGTATTTT.

This chain uses TRBV18 with TRBJ2-2; a possible D gene is TRBD2 (6 bases). From germline, CDR1 is KGHSH and CDR2 LQKENI. V was cut by 6 bases and J by 0 bases, with 14 bases left in between. The CDR3 extends over 16 amino acids. The CDR3 loop reads CASSPERVPNTGELFF. The DNA for the CDR3 is TGTGCCAGCTCTCCTGAGCGGGTCCCGAACACCGGGGAGCTGTTTTTT.

The chain links TRBV11-2 to TRBJ2-7; a weak D match, TRBD1 (5 bases). Looked up from germline, CDR1 is SGHAT and CDR2 is FQNNGV. V dropped 5 bases and J dropped 7 bases, with 15 bases sitting between them. The CDR3 runs 13 residues. CDR3 nucleotide sequence: TGTGCCAGCAGCCTCTCAGGGTATCGGGAGCAGTACTTC. The encoded protein is CASSLSGYREQYF.

This clone was detected once. V gene TRBV30 combines with J gene TRBJ2-1, with D possibly being TRBD1 (6 bases). Germline V gene data show CDR1 as GTSNPN and CDR2 as SVGIG (reference sequence). Trimming left V 4 bases short and J 9 bases short, with 10 bases between. CDR3 size: 11 residues. The CDR3 sequence: CAWTGGFEQFF. For the CDR3, the DNA is TGTGCCTGGACTGGGGGCTTTGAGCAGTTCTTC. Drawing the rest from reference TRBV30 and TRBJ2-1, the complete variable domain is SQTIHQWPATLVQPVGSPLSLECTVEGTSNPNLYWYRQAAGRGLQLLFYSVGIGQISSEVPQNLSASRPQDRQFILSSKKLLLSDSGFYLCAWTGGFEQFFGPGTRLTVL.

The rearrangement uses TRBV6-5 and TRBJ1-3; D not certain. The V gene lost 2 bases and the J gene lost 0 bases, with 8 bases spanning the gap. The CDR3 loop spans 15 amino acids. From germline, CDR1 is MNHEY and CDR2 SVGAGI. The CDR3 loop is CASSYARGSGNTIYF. Here the CDR3 DNA reads TGTGCCAGCAGTTACGCCCGGGGCTCTGGAAACACCATATATTTT.

This clone was seen only a few times. The chain is built from TRBV2 and TRBJ1-5; no clear D gene. Deletions cut 5 bases from V and 6 bases from J, with 8 bases between. Per germline, CDR1 SNHLY and CDR2 FYNNEI. The CDR3 extends over 12 amino acids. CDR3 loop: CASSLVGQPQHF. The CDR3 DNA follows: TGTGCCAGCAGTCTAGTGGGTCAGCCCCAGCATTTT.

V and J are TRBV7-2 and TRBJ2-7; TRBD2 is a possible D gene (5 bases). CDR3 size: 14 residues. The ends were cut back, 4 bases at V and 4 bases at J, with 14 bases in the middle. Germline CDR1 SGHTA, CDR2 FQGNSA. CDR3 region: CASSSRTSFYEQYF. In nucleotides, the CDR3 is TGTGCCAGCAGCTCGAGGACTTCCTTTTACGAGCAGTACTTC.

There are a few counts of this clone. The chain links TRBV19 to TRBJ2-7, with TRBD1 as a possible D gene (5 bases). With 5 bases removed from V and 3 bases from J, the gap between germline ends came to 20 bases. This CDR3 has 16 residues. Germline lookup yields CDR1 LNHDA and CDR2 SQIVND (reference sequence). DNA of the CDR3: TGTGCCAGTAGTTCTCCCTCCCGGCAGGGTGTCTACGAGCAGTACTTC. Amino acids: CASSSPSRQGVYEQYF.

V usage is TRBV7-9 and J usage is TRBJ1-4; TRBD1 aligns across 9 bases. Germline V gene sequence: CDR1 SEHNR, CDR2 FQNEAQ (reference sequence). Germline trimming cut 6 bases from V and 5 bases from J; bases unmatched to any gene: 4. The CDR3 consists of 14 residues. The CDR3 region is CASSPTGGNEKLFF. CDR3 bases: TGTGCCAGCAGTCCGACAGGGGGGAATGAAAAACTGTTTTTT.

V and J are TRBV9 and TRBJ2-1; 9 bases agree with TRBD1. From germline, CDR1 is SGDLS and CDR2 YYNGEE. Trimming removed 4 bases from V and 2 bases from J; junction bases left unmatched: 4. The CDR3 loop spans 15 amino acids. CDR3 coding DNA: TGTGCCAGCAGCCAACAGGGGGCCCCCTACAATGAGCAGTTCTTC. This gives the protein CASSQQGAPYNEQFF.

The gene calls are TRBV7-9 and TRBJ2-7; 8 bases line up with TRBD2. Unmatched junction bases numbered 3, after V lost 3 bases and J lost 2 bases. The CDR3 is 14 amino acids. Per germline, CDR1 SEHNR and CDR2 FQNEAQ (reference sequence). This chain's CDR3 is CASSFGLAPYEQYF. In nucleotides, the CDR3 is TGTGCCAGCAGCTTCGGACTAGCCCCCTACGAGCAGTACTTC.

This chain joins TRBV6-6 and TRBJ1-2; D is possibly TRBD1 (6 bases). The CDR3 sequence is 15 residues long. Germline V gene lookup returns CDR1 MNHNY and CDR2 SVGAGI (reference sequence). Trimming cost V 0 bases and J 8 bases, with 16 bases left between them. CDR3 protein: CASSYSSAPGGGYTF. The CDR3 bases are TGTGCCAGCAGTTACTCCTCAGCCCCGGGGGGCGGCTACACCTTC.

V usage is TRBV19 and J usage is TRBJ2-1; D is possibly TRBD2 (6 bases). Germline values: CDR1 LNHDA, CDR2 SQIVND (reference sequence). The CDR3 consists of 14 residues. The V end lost 0 bases, the J end lost 6 bases, and 9 bases lay between the germline ends. DNA for the CDR3: TGTGCCAGTAGTATAGAGGGGGGATTCAATGAGCAGTTCTTC. Amino acids: CASSIEGGFNEQFF.

The genes are TRBV4-1 and TRBJ2-2, with 8 bases aligning to TRBD1. Looked up from germline, CDR1 is MGHRA and CDR2 is YSYEKL. The CDR3 totals 15 residues. After removal of 5 bases from V and 5 bases from J, the junction contained 7 bases not matched to a gene. In nucleotides, the CDR3 is TGCGCCAGCAGCTCCTCAGGGGGCCGGACCGGGGAGCTGTTTTTT. Translated, it gives CASSSSGGRTGELFF.

As DNA, the CDR3 is TGTGCCAGCAGTGAAGCCACTGCCGTGGCTAGCCCGAGGGGGTTGTACGAGCAGTACTTC. Translated, it gives CASSEATAVASPRGLYEQYF. The J gene is TRBJ2-7, the V gene TRBV6-1; D may be TRBD1 (6 bases). The CDR3 runs 20 residues. Germline V CDR1 and CDR2: MNHNS, SASEGT. V lost 0 bases, J lost 4 bases, and 28 bases lay in between.

V usage is TRBV11-1 and J usage is TRBJ2-2, with 11 bases identical to TRBD2. Germline values: CDR1 SGHAT, CDR2 FQDESV (reference sequence). The CDR3 has 17 amino acids. V was pared by 1 base and J by 5 bases, with 6 bases of the junction left unmatched. The CDR3 DNA is TGTGCCAGCAGCTTAGACCTAGCGGGAGGTTATACCGGGGAGCTGTTTTTT. Protein sequence: CASSLDLAGGYTGELFF.

The CDR3 spells CASSQEGKLFF. In nucleotides, the CDR3 is TGTGCCAGCAGCCAGGAGGGGAAACTGTTTTTT. The chain is built from TRBV7-2 and TRBJ1-4; D is perhaps TRBD1 (5 bases). V gave up 5 bases and J gave up 11 bases, with 9 bases separating them. Germline lookup yields CDR1 SGHTA and CDR2 FQGNSA. The CDR3 runs to 11 residues.

This rearrangement joins TRBV15 to TRBJ2-7; D is perhaps TRBD2 (6 bases). CDR3 size: 19 residues. Germline assignment: CDR1 LNHNV and CDR2 YYDKDF (reference sequence). V was clipped by 0 bases and J by 0 bases, with 21 bases between them. The CDR3 nucleotides are TGTGCCACCAGCAGAGATAAGGTTCGGGGGACCGGATCCTCCTACGAGCAGTACTTC. Protein sequence: CATSRDKVRGTGSSYEQYF.